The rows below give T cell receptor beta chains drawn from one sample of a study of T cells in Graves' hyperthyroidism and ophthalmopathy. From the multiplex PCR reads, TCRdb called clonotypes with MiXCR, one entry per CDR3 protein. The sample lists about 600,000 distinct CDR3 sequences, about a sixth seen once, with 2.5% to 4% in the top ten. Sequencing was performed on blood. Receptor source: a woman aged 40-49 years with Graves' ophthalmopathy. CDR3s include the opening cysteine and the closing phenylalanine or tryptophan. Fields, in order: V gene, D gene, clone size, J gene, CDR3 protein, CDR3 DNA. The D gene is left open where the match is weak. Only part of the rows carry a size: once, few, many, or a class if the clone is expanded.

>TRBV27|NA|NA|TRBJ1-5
CASSLSYRDLVGNQPQHF
TGTGCCAGCAGTTTATCATACCGGGACTTAGTGGGGAATCAGCCCCAGCATTTT
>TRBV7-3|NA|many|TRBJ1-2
CASSLIGGPRGIMDYGYTF
TGTGCCAGCAGCTTAATCGGGGGTCCCAGGGGTATAATGGACTATGGCTACACCTTC
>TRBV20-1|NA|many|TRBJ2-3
CSASRRGESTDTQYF
TGCAGTGCTAGCCGCCGTGGGGAAAGCACAGATACGCAGTATTTT
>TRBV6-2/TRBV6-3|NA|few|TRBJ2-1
CASTRGSAYNNEQFF
TGTGCCAGCACCCGGGGGTCCGCATACAACAATGAGCAGTTCTTC
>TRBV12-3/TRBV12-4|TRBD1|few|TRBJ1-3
CASSKGTGSGNTIYF
TGTGCCAGCAGTAAAGGGACAGGGTCTGGAAACACCATATATTTT
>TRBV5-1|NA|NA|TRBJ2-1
CASSLEASDPYINEQFF
TGCGCCAGCAGCTTGGAAGCTTCGGACCCCTACATCAATGAGCAGTTCTTC
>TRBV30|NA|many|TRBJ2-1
CAWKESVSSYNEQFF
TGTGCCTGGAAAGAATCCGTAAGCTCCTACAATGAGCAGTTCTTC
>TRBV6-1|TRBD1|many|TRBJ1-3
CASSETGVRSGNTIYF
TGTGCCAGCAGTGAAACAGGGGTTCGCTCTGGAAACACCATATATTTT
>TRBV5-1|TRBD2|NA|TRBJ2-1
CASSLERGVTYNEQFF
TGCGCCAGCAGCTTGGAGCGGGGGGTAACCTACAATGAGCAGTTCTTC
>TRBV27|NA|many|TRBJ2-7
CASSPPGAASYEQYF
TGTGCCAGCAGTCCCCCAGGGGCGGCCTCCTACGAGCAGTACTTC
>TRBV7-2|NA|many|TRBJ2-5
CASSQSGRRETQYF
TGTGCCAGCAGCCAATCGGGAAGACGAGAGACCCAGTACTTC
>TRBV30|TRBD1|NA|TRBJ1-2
CAWSPLDRQRGYTF
TGTGCCTGGAGCCCCCTGGACAGGCAGCGAGGCTACACCTTC